This entry concerns a single T cell receptor (beta chain). As yet, its antigen is unknown. The data were taken from a study of shared clonotypes between healthy human individuals. J gave up 4 bases and V 3 bases, and 0 bases lay outside the gene matches. This CDR3 contains 13 residues. Germline V gene sequence: CDR1 SGHTA, CDR2 FQGTGA. Regarding the study as a whole: Memory subsets had estimated richness that was generally smaller than that of naive subsets.

Using immunoSEQ multiplex PCR, the repertoire was profiled, and TCRdb retains in-frame clones only, with some absent. Among approximately 330,000 clones, 73% were seen once, and the ten largest hold more than 9%. The sequence came from a man aged 25 to 40 in good health. Sequenced sample: memory CD4+ T cells sorted from blood. Subset in this sample: CD45RA-negative fraction. This rearrangement joins TRBV7-3 to TRBJ2-3; 8 positions match TRBD1. The chain's CDR3 is CASSLDRADTQYF. CDR3 bases: TGTGCCAGCAGCTTGGACAGGGCAGATACGCAGTATTTT.